This is a list of T cell receptor beta chains from one sample in a study of T cells in Graves' hyperthyroidism and ophthalmopathy. TCRdb passed the multiplex PCR reads through MiXCR, listing each CDR3 protein once. The sample records some 490,000 distinct CDR3 sequences, around a fifth being singletons. Sample: blood. Receptor source: a woman between 65 and 79 years old with Graves' ophthalmopathy. Each CDR3 is given with its conserved first and last residue. D genes are given only for firm matches. Only part of the rows carry a size: once, few, many, or a class if the clone is expanded.

>TRBJ2-1|NA|TRBV5-4|TRBD1
TGTGCCAGCAGCTTCCGGACAGGGGCCTACAATGAGCAGTTCTTC
CASSFRTGAYNEQFF
>TRBJ2-1|many|TRBV6-1|NA
TGTGCCAGCAGGACAACTGGGGCTAGCAGTAACAATGAGCAGTTCTTC
CASRTTGASSNNEQFF
>TRBJ2-7|many|TRBV6-5|TRBD1
TGTGCCAGCAGTTACTCAGGGGTGGGGACAGGGGGGTTCCACGAGCAGTACTTC
CASSYSGVGTGGFHEQYF
>TRBJ1-4|NA|TRBV30|NA
TGTGCCTGGAAGCGCCAAGGGAGTAATGAAAAACTGTTTTTT
CAWKRQGSNEKLFF
>TRBJ2-7|NA|TRBV6-2/TRBV6-3|TRBD1
TGTGCCAGCAGTTACGGGGGACAGGTTCTCTACGAGCAGTACTTC
CASSYGGQVLYEQYF
>TRBJ1-2|many|TRBV6-5|NA
TGTGCCAGCAGTTACGACCGGGACAACTATGGCTACACCTTC
CASSYDRDNYGYTF
>TRBJ2-3|once|TRBV7-8|TRBD2
TGTGCCAGCAGCCCCGGACTAGCGGGACGGGGCGATACGCAGTATTTT
CASSPGLAGRGDTQYF
>TRBJ2-7|NA|TRBV20-1|NA
TGCAGTGCTAGAGACCAAACCCGCTACGAGCAGTACTTC
CSARDQTRYEQYF
>TRBJ1-1|NA|TRBV12-3/TRBV12-4|NA
TGTGCCAGCAGTTTAGGGGGAAGAAGTTCTGAAGCTTTCTTT
CASSLGGRSSEAFF
>TRBJ1-1|NA|TRBV5-1|NA
TGCGCCAGCTCACGGGGGGGGTCGGTCACTGAAGCTTTCTTT
CASSRGGSVTEAFF
>TRBJ1-2|few|TRBV12-3/TRBV12-4|NA
TGTGCCAGCAGTTCAACCGGGCTCCGAAACGGGGGCTACACCTTC
CASSSTGLRNGGYTF
>TRBJ2-7|many|TRBV5-1|TRBD2
TGCGCCAGCAGCTTGACGGGACTAGCGGCCTACGAGCAGTACTTC
CASSLTGLAAYEQYF
>TRBJ2-3|many|TRBV7-3|NA
TGTGCCAGCAGATCGGGCAGGGGCACAGATACGCAGTATTTT
CASRSGRGTDTQYF
>TRBJ1-4|few|TRBV7-9|NA
TGTGCCAGCAGAAGGGAAGGAGATGAAAAACTGTTTTTT
CASRREGDEKLFF
>TRBJ2-7|NA|TRBV30|NA
TGTGCCTTGACAGGGACTTGGAATGAGCAGTACTTC
CALTGTWNEQYF
>TRBJ1-3|NA|TRBV6-1|NA
TGTGCCAGCAGTGAAATCAGACAAAGTATAGCCGGAAACACCATATATTTT
CASSEIRQSIAGNTIYF
>TRBJ2-7|few|TRBV10-1|NA
TGCGCCAGCAGTGAGAGACTCGGTGACGGTATGGGGGACAAGCAGTACTTC
CASSERLGDGMGDKQYF
>TRBJ1-2|NA|TRBV27|TRBD1
TGTGCCAGCAGTACTCAGGGACAGGGGACTTGGGGCTACACCTTC
CASSTQGQGTWGYTF
>TRBJ2-1|NA|TRBV20-1|TRBD2
TGCAGTGCCCTACGGGGGGGAGGGTCCTACAATGAGCAGTTCTTC
CSALRGGGSYNEQFF
>TRBJ1-1|few|TRBV19|NA
TGTGCCAGTAGTTGGGGACCTCAATTCGCTGAAGCTTTCTTT
CASSWGPQFAEAFF
>TRBJ2-3|NA|TRBV6-2/TRBV6-3|NA
TGTGCCAGCAGTTACTCGACCAGTGGGTATCATACGCAGTATTTT
CASSYSTSGYHTQYF
>TRBJ1-4|many|TRBV5-1|NA
TGCGCCAGCAGCTTTATAACGGGTGAAAAACTGTTTTTT
CASSFITGEKLFF
>TRBJ1-1|NA|TRBV19|NA
TGTGCCAGTACCAGGTACACTGAAGCTTTCTTT
CASTRYTEAFF
>TRBJ2-1|many|TRBV2|TRBD2
TGTGCCAGCCACCCCGGACTAGCGGGCACAAACCCCCACCCTTACAATGAGCAGTTCTTC
CASHPGLAGTNPHPYNEQFF
>TRBJ2-1|few|TRBV7-7|NA
TGTGCTAGCAGCTTAGGGCGGATGCAGGGAATCAATGAGCAGTTCTTC
CASSLGRMQGINEQFF
>TRBJ2-3|few|TRBV10-3|TRBD2
TGTGCCATCAGTACGGGACTAGCGGGAGTAGATACGCAGTATTTT
CAISTGLAGVDTQYF
>TRBJ1-1|NA|TRBV5-5|TRBD1
TGTGCCAGCAGCCCGGGGACAGTCGCTGAAGCTTTCTTT
CASSPGTVAEAFF
>TRBJ2-7|many|TRBV3-1|NA
TGTGCCAGCAGCCCGTCACAGACGGGCATCTACGAGCAGTACTTC
CASSPSQTGIYEQYF
>TRBJ2-1|few|TRBV5-1|TRBD2
TGCGCCAGCAGAATGGGGACTAGCGGGAGTAATGAGCAGTTCTTC
CASRMGTSGSNEQFF
>TRBJ2-5|many|TRBV7-3|NA
TGTGCCAGCAGTCGTAGTTCTCAAGAGACCCAGTACTTC
CASSRSSQETQYF